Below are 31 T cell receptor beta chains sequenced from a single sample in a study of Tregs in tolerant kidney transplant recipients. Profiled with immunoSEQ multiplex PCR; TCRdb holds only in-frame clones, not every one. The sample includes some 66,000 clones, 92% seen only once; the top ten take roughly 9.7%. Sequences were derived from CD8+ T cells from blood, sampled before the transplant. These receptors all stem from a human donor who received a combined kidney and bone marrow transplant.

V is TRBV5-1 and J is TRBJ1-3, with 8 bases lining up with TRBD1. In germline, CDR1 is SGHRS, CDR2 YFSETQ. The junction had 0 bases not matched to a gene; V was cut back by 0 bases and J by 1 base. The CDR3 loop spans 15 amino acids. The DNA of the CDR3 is TGCGCCAGCAGCTTGGACAGGGGGTCTGGAAACACCATATATTTT. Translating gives CASSLDRGSGNTIYF.

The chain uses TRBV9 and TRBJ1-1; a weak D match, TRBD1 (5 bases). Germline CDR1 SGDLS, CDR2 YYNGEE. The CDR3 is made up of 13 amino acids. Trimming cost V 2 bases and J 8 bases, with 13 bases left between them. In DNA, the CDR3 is TGTGCCAGCAGCGTGGGGGGAGACTTGGAAGCTTTCTTT. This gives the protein CASSVGGDLEAFF.

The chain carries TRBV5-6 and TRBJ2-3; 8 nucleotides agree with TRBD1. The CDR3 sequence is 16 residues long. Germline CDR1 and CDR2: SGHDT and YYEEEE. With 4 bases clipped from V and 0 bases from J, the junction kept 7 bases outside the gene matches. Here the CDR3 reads CASSLIDRGSTDTQYF. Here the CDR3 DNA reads TGTGCCAGCAGCCTAATCGACAGGGGAAGCACAGATACGCAGTATTTT.

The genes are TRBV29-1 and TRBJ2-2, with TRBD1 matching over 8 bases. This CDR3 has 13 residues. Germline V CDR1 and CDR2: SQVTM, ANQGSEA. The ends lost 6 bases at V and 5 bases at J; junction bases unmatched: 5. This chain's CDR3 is CSVPGQATGELFF. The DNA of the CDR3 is TGCAGCGTGCCGGGACAGGCTACCGGGGAGCTGTTTTTT.

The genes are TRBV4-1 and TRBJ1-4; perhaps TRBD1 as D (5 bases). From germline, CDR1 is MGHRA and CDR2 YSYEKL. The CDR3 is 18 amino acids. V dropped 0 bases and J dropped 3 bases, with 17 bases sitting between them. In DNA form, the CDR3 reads TGCGCCAGCAGCCAAGATCCAGGGAGGGGCACGGCTAATGAAAAACTGTTTTTT. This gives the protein CASSQDPGRGTANEKLFF.

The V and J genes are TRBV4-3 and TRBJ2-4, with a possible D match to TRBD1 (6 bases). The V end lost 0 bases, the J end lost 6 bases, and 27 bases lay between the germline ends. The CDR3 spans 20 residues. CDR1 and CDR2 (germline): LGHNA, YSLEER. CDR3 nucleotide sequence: TGCGCCAGCAGCCAAGATAGGGGTAGACAGGCCCTCGGAGGCTTAAACATTCAGTACTTC. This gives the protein CASSQDRGRQALGGLNIQYF.

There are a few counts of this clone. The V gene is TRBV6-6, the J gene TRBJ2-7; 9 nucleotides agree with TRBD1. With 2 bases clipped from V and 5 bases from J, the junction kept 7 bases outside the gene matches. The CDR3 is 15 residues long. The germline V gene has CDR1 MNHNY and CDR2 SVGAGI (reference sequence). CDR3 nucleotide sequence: TGTGCCAGCAGTTACGAAGGACAGGGGCCGAACGAGCAGTACTTC. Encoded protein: CASSYEGQGPNEQYF.

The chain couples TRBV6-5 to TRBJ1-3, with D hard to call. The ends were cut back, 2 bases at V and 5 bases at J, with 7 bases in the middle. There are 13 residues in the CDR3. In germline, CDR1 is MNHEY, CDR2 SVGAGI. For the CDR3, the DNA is TGTGCCAGCAGTTACCCGGGGAGAAACACCATATATTTT. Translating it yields CASSYPGRNTIYF.

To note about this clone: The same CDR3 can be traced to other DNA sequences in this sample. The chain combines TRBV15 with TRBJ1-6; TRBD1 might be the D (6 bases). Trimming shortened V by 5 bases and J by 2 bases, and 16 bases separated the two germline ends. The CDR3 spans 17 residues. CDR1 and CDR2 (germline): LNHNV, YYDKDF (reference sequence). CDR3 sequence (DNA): TGTGCCACCAGCGCCACCGGGACAACCACCTATAATTCACCCCTCCACTTT. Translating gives CATSATGTTTYNSPLHF.

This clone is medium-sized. The CDR3: CASKSLVGKTYEQYF. The DNA of the CDR3 is TGTGCCAGCAAATCACTAGTTGGGAAAACCTACGAGCAGTACTTC. The chain uses TRBV28 and TRBJ2-7; TRBD2 is a possible D gene (5 bases). Germline CDR1 is MDHEN and CDR2 is SYDVKM. This CDR3 has 15 residues. V dropped 7 bases and J dropped 2 bases, with 18 bases sitting between them. Full variable domain (rest looked up from reference TRBV28 and TRBJ2-7): DVKVTQSSRYLVKRTGEKVFLECVQDMDHENMFWYRQDPGLGLRLIYFSYDVKMKEKGDIPEGYSVSREKKERFSLILESASTNQTSMYLCASKSLVGKTYEQYFGPGTRLTVT.

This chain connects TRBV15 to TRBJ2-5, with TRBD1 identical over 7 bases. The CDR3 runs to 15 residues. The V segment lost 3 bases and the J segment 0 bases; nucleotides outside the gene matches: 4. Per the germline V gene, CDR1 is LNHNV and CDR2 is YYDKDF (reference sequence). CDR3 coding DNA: TGTGCCACCAGCAGTTCCCAGGGGGACCAAGAGACCCAGTACTTC. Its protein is CATSSSQGDQETQYF.

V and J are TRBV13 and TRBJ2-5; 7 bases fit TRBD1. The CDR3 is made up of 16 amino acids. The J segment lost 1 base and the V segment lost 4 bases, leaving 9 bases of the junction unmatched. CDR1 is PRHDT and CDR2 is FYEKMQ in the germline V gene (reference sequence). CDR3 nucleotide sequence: TGTGCCAGCAGCTCCGCGGCCGGGACAGCCCAAGAGACCCAGTACTTC. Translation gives CASSSAAGTAQETQYF.

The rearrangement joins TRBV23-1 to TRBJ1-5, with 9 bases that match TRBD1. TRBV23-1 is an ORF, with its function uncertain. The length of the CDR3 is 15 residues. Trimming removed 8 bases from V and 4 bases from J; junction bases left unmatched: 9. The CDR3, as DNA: TGCGCCAGCTCTCCGGGGACAGGGCTTAATCAGCCCCAGCATTTT. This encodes CASSPGTGLNQPQHF.

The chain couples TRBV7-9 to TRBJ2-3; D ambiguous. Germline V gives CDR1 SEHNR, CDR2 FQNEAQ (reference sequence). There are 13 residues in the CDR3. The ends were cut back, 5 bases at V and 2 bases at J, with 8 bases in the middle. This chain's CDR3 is CASSLLSTDTQYF. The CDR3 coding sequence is TGTGCCAGCAGCCTCTTATCCACAGATACGCAGTATTTT.

The CDR3 spells CASSLMSISPGLITDTQYF. In DNA, the CDR3 is TGTGCCAGCAGCTTAATGTCTATTTCTCCGGGACTCATCACAGATACGCAGTATTTT. This chain joins TRBV7-3 and TRBJ2-3, with D maybe TRBD2 (6 bases). V dropped 1 base and J dropped 2 bases, with 22 bases sitting between them. The length of the CDR3 is 19 residues. Per the germline V gene, CDR1 is SGHTA and CDR2 is FQGTGA.

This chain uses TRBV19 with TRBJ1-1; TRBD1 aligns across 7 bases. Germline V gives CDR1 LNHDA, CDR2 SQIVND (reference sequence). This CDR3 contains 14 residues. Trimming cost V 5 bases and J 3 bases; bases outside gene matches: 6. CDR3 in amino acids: CASSPDRVYTEAFF. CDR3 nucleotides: TGTGCCAGTAGTCCCGACAGGGTCTACACTGAAGCTTTCTTT.

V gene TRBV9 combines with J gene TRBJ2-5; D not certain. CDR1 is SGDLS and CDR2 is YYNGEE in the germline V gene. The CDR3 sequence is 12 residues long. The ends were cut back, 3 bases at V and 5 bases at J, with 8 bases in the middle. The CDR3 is CASSGTVETQYF. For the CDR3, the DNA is TGTGCCAGCAGCGGCACAGTGGAGACCCAGTACTTC.

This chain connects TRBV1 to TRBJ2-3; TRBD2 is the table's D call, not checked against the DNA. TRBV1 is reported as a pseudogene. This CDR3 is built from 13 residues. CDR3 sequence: CTSSARVENTQYF. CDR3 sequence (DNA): TGCACCAGCAGCGCACGCGTTGAGAATACGCAGTATTTT.

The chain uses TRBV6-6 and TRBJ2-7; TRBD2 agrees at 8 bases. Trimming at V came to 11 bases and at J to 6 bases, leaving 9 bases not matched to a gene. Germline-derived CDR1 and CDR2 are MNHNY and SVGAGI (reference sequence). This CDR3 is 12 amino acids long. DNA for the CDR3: TGTGCCTCAACGGGGGGGCGGAGCGAGCAGTACTTC. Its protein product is CASTGGRSEQYF.

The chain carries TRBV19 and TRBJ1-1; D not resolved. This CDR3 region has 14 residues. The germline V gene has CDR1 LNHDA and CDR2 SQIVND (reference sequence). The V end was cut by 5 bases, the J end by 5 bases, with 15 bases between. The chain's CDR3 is CASSWVSGITEAFF. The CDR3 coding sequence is TGTGCCAGTAGTTGGGTTTCGGGGATTACTGAAGCTTTCTTT.

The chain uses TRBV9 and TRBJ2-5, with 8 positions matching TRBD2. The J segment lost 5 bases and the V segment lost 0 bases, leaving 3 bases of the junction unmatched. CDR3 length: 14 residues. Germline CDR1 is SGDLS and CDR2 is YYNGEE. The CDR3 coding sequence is TGTGCCAGCAGCGTAGATGGGACTAGGGAGACCCAGTACTTC. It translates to CASSVDGTRETQYF. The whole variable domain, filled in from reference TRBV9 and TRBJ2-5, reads DSGVTQTPKHLITATGQRVTLRCSPRSGDLSVYWYQQSLDQGLQFLIQYYNGEERAKGNILERFSAQQFPDLHSELNLSSLELGDSALYFCASSVDGTRETQYFGPGTRLLVL.

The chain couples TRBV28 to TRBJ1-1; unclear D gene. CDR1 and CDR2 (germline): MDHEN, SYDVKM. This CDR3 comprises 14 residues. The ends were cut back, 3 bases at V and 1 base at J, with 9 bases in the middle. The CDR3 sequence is CASSFIYSNTEAFF. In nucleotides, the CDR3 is TGTGCCAGCAGTTTTATCTACTCGAACACTGAAGCTTTCTTT.

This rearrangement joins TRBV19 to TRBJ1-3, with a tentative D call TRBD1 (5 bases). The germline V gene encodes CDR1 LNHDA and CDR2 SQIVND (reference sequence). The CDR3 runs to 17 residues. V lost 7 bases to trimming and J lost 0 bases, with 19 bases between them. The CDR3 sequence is CASTLIGTPSSGNTIYF. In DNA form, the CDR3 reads TGTGCCAGTACCCTCATCGGGACTCCCAGCTCTGGAAACACCATATATTTT.

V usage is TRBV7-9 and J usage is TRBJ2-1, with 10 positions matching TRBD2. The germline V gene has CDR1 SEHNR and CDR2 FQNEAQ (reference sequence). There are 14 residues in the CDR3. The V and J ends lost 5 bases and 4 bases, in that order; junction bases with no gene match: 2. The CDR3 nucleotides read TGTGCCAGCAGCGAACTAGCGGGGTACAATGAGCAGTTCTTC. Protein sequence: CASSELAGYNEQFF. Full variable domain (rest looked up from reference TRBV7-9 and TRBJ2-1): DTGVSQNPRHKITKRGQNVTFRCDPISEHNRLYWYRQTLGQGPEFLTYFQNEAQLEKSRLLSDRFSAERPKGSFSTLEIQRTEQGDSAMYLCASSELAGYNEQFFGPGTRLTVL.

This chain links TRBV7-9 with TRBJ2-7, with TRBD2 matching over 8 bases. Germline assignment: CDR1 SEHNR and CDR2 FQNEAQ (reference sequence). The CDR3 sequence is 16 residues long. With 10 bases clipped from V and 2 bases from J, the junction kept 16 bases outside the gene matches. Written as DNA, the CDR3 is TGTGCCACGGCAGCGCTGGCTAGCGGGCTCACCTACGAGCAGTACTTC. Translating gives CATAALASGLTYEQYF.

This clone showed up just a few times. CDR3 amino acids: CASSAARGEQYF. The CDR3 DNA reads as TGTGCCAGCAGTGCTGCCAGAGGCGAGCAGTACTTC. The V gene is TRBV2, the J gene TRBJ2-7; unclear D gene. The length of the CDR3 is 12 residues. The ends were cut back, 4 bases at V and 6 bases at J, with 10 bases in the middle. Germline values: CDR1 SNHLY, CDR2 FYNNEI.

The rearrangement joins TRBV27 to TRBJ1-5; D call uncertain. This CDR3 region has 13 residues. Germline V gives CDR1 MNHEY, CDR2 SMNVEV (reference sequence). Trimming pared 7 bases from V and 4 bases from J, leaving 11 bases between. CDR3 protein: CASILRENQPQHF. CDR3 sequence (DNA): TGTGCCAGCATTCTCCGGGAAAATCAGCCCCAGCATTTT.

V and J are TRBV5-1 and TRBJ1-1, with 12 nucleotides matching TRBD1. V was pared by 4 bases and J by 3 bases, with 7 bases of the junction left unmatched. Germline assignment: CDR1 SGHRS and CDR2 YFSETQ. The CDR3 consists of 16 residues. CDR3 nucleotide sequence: TGCGCCAGCAGCCGGGACAGGGGGCCGAAATACACTGAAGCTTTCTTT. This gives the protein CASSRDRGPKYTEAFF.

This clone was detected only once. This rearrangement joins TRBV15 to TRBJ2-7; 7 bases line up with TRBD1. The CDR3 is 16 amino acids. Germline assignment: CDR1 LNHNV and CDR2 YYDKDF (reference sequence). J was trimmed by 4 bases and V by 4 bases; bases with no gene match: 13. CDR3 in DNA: TGTGCCACCAGCAAGAATTCGGGACAGTTTGGTTACGAGCAGTACTTC. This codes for CATSKNSGQFGYEQYF.

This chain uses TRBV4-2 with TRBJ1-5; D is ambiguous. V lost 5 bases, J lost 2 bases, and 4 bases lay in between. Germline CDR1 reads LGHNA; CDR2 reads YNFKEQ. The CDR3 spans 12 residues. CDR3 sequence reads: CASSAGNQPQHF. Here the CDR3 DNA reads TGTGCCAGCAGCGCAGGCAATCAGCCCCAGCATTTT.

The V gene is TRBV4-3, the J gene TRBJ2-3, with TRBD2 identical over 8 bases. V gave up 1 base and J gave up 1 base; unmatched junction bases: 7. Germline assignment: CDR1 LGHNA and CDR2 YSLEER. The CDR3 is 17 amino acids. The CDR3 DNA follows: TGCGCCAGCAGCCAAGCTACTAGCGGTCTCCGCACAGATACGCAGTATTTT. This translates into CASSQATSGLRTDTQYF.